This T cell receptor beta chain was documented in a study of blood T cell repertoires in COVID-19. Overall study context: COVID-19 samples from acute and convalescent phases originated in the United States, Italy and Spain. T cells, B-cell-depleted T cells, or PBMCs provided the cDNA or gDNA that served as material.

Per the authors' pipeline: Estimation of nucleated cell counts relied on the amplification of reference gene primers. Only in-frame clones appear in the TCRdb table, and some are missing; sequencing was by immunoSEQ multiplex PCR. Clonal size and the V and J genes are those of that table, whereas D and trimming came from the DNA. Altogether fewer than 110,000 clones are present, around 84% being singletons, with the ten largest covering around 1.9%. Germline-derived CDR1 and CDR2 are ENHRY and SYGVKD. The CDR3 contains 16 residues. Trimming took off 0 bases at V and 1 base at J, with 11 bases between the two ends.

Input material: peripheral blood. This TCR came from a woman in her 70s with active or convalescent COVID-19. The chain couples TRBV10-3 to TRBJ2-3; D perhaps matches TRBD1 (6 bases). In DNA, the CDR3 is TGTGCCATCAGTGAGTCGTGGGGACAAGGCACAGATACGCAGTATTTT. It is translated as CAISESWGQGTDTQYF.